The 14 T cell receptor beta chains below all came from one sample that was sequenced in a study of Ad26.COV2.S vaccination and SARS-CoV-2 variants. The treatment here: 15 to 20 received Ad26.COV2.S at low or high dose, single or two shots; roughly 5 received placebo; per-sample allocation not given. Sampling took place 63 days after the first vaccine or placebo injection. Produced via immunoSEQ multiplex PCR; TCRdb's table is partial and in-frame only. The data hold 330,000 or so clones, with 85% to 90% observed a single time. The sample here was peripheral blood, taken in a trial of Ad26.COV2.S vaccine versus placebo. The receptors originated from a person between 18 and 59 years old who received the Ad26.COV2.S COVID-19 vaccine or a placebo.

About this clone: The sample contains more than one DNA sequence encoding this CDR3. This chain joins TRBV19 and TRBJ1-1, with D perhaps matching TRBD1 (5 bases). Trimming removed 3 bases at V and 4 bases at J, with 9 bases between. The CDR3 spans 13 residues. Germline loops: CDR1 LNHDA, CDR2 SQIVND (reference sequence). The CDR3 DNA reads TGTGCCAGTAGTATCTCAGGGATCACTGAAGCTTTCTTT. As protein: CASSISGITEAFF.

The CDR3 DNA reads as TGTGCCAGCAGCCCCCCTGGGCAGGGCTATGGCTACACCTTC. This gives the protein CASSPPGQGYGYTF. The chain is built from TRBV6-6 and TRBJ1-2; a weak D match, TRBD1 (5 bases). Germline CDR1 reads MNHNY; CDR2 reads SVGAGI (reference sequence). This CDR3 spans 14 amino acids. The germline V and J ends were trimmed by 6 bases and 4 bases, with 15 bases remaining between them.

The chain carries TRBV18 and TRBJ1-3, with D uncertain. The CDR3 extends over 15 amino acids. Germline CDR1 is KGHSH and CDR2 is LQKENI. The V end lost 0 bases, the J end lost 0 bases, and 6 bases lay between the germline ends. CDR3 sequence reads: CASSPPGPSGNTIYF. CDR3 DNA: TGTGCCAGCTCACCACCAGGACCCTCTGGAAACACCATATATTTT. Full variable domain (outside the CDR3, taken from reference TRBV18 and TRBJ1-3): NAGVMQNPRHLVRRRGQEARLRCSPMKGHSHVYWYRQLPEEGLKFMVYLQKENIIDESGMPKERFSAEFPKEGPSILRIQQVVRGDSAAYFCASSPPGPSGNTIYFGEGSWLTVV.

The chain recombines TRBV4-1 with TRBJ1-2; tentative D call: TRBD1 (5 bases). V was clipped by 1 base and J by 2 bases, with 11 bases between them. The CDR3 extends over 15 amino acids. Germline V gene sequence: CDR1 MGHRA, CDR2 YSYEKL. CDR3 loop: CASSQVARGNYGYTF. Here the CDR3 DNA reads TGCGCCAGCAGCCAAGTGGCCCGGGGGAACTATGGCTACACCTTC.

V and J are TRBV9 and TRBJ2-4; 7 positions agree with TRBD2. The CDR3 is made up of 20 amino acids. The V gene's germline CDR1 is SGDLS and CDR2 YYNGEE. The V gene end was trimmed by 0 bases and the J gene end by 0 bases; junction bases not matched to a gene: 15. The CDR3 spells CASSVAPAGPGLIAKNIQYF. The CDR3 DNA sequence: TGTGCCAGCAGCGTAGCCCCAGCGGGGCCAGGCCTTATAGCCAAAAACATTCAGTACTTC. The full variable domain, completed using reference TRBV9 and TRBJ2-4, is DSGVTQTPKHLITATGQRVTLRCSPRSGDLSVYWYQQSLDQGLQFLIQYYNGEERAKGNILERFSAQQFPDLHSELNLSSLELGDSALYFCASSVAPAGPGLIAKNIQYFGAGTRLSVL.

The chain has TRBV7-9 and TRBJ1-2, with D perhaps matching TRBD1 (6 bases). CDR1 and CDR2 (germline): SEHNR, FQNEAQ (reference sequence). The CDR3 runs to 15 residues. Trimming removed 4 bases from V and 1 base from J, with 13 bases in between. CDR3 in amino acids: CASSSKAGVNYGYTF. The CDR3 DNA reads TGTGCCAGCAGCTCCAAAGCAGGGGTTAACTATGGCTACACCTTC.

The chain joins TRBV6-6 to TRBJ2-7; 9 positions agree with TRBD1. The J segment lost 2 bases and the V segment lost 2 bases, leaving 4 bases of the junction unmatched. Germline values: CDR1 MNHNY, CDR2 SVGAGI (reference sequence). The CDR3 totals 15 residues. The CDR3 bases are TGTGCCAGCAGTTACGCTGGGACAGGGACCTACGAGCAGTACGTC. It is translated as CASSYAGTGTYEQYV.

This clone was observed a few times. CDR3: CASSLGNQETQYF. The DNA of the CDR3 is TGTGCCAGCAGTTTGGGGAATCAAGAGACCCAGTACTTC. The J gene is TRBJ2-5, the V gene TRBV28; D is unresolved. Between the trimmed V and J ends, which lost 3 bases and 2 bases, there was a span of 7 bases. Germline V gives CDR1 MDHEN, CDR2 SYDVKM. The CDR3 has 13 amino acids.

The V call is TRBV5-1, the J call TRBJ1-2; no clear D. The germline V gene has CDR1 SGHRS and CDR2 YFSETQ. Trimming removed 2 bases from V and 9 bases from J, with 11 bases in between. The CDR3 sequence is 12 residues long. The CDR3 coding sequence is TGCGCCAGCAGCTTTGATTTCCGGCGCTACACCTTC. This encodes CASSFDFRRYTF.

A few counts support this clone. CDR3 residues: CASSRTYEQYV. The CDR3 DNA reads TGTGCCAGCAGCAGGACTTACGAGCAGTACGTC. The chain combines TRBV6-5 with TRBJ2-7, with D possibly being TRBD2 (5 bases). Trimming cost V 6 bases and J 4 bases, with 7 bases left between them. The length of the CDR3 is 11 residues. CDR1 MNHEY and CDR2 SVGAGI come from the germline V gene.

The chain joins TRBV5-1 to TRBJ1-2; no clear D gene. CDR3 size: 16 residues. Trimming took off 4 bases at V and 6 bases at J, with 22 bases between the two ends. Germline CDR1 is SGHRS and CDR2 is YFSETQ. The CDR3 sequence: CASSPNIYFALNGYTF. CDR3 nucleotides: TGCGCCAGCAGCCCCAATATTTATTTTGCGTTGAATGGCTACACCTTC.

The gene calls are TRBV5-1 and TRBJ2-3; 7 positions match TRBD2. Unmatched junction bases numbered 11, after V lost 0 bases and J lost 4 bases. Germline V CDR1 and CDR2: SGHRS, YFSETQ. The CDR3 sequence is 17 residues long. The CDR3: CASSLAGQRGMADTQYF. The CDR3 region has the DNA TGCGCCAGCAGCTTGGCCGGGCAGCGGGGTATGGCAGATACGCAGTATTTT.

The DNA for the CDR3 is TGTGCCAGCAGCGTAGGTACTAGCGGGACCACAGATACGCAGTATTTT. Its protein is CASSVGTSGTTDTQYF. This chain connects TRBV9 to TRBJ2-3; 10 bases align to TRBD2. Per the germline V gene, CDR1 is SGDLS and CDR2 is YYNGEE. V dropped 0 bases and J dropped 2; count of bases not matched to a gene: 3. The CDR3 is made up of 16 amino acids.

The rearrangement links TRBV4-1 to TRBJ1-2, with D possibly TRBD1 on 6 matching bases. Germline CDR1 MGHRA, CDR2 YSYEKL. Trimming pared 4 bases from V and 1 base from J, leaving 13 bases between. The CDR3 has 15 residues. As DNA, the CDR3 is TGCGCCAGCAGCCCTGAGACAGGAAATAACTATGGCTACACCTTC. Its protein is CASSPETGNNYGYTF.